Following are 5 T cell receptor beta chains from one sample sequenced in a study of T cells after yellow fever vaccination. MiXCR, run by TCRdb on the 5' RACE reads, gives a single entry per CDR3 protein. The data hold approximately 350,000 distinct CDR3 sequences, with roughly 11% observed a single time. The sample was PBMCs, taken on the day of the first yellow fever vaccination. The receptor set was obtained from a man aged 18 to 30 who received the YFV17D yellow fever vaccine.

CDR3 loop: CASSLGVSGGTDTQYF. The CDR3 DNA sequence: TGTGCCAGCAGTTTAGGTGTTAGTGGGGGCACAGATACGCAGTATTTT. The V gene is TRBV28, the J gene TRBJ2-3; D unclear. This CDR3 has 16 residues. Looked up from germline, CDR1 is MDHEN and CDR2 is SYDVKM. Deletions cut 2 bases from V and 1 base from J, with 13 bases between. The whole variable domain, remainder taken from reference TRBV28 and TRBJ2-3, is DVKVTQSSRYLVKRTGEKVFLECVQDMDHENMFWYRQDPGLGLRLIYFSYDVKMKEKGDIPEGYSVSREKKERFSLILESASTNQTSMYLCASSLGVSGGTDTQYFGPGTRLTVL.

This clonotype came up a few times. The chain recombines TRBV12-3 or TRBV12-4 with TRBJ1-4; 10 positions agree with TRBD1. The CDR3 consists of 11 residues. V gave up 6 bases and J gave up 15 bases; unmatched junction bases: 4. In DNA form, the CDR3 reads TGTGCCAGCAGCCCCGGGACAGGGGTGTTTTTT. It codes for CASSPGTGVFF.

This clonotype occurred a few times. This rearrangement joins TRBV6-2 or TRBV6-3 to TRBJ2-7; D remains unclear. Trimming left V 5 bases short and J 1 base short, with 6 bases between. Per germline, CDR1 MNHEY and CDR2 SVGEGT. CDR3 size: 12 residues. The CDR3 protein is CASSNPSYEQYV. The CDR3 DNA sequence: TGTGCCAGCAGTAACCCATCCTACGAGCAGTACGTC.

The CDR3 coding sequence is TGTGCCAGCAGTTACGACTACAACTATGGCTACACCTTC. Its translation: CASSYDYNYGYTF. The chain joins TRBV6-6 to TRBJ1-2; D unclear. The CDR3 is 13 amino acids. Germline lookup yields CDR1 MNHNY and CDR2 SVGAGI (reference sequence). Trimming shortened V by 2 bases and J by 2 bases, and 6 bases separated the two germline ends.

Ten or more counts support this clonotype. The J gene is TRBJ1-1, the V gene TRBV5-6, with no clear D. Germline V gene lookup returns CDR1 SGHDT and CDR2 YYEEEE. Trimming left V 4 bases short and J 1 base short, with 11 bases between. The CDR3 is 14 amino acids. CDR3 DNA sequence: TGTGCCAGCAGCCCCGACTTATCGAACACTGAAGCTTTCTTT. Amino acids: CASSPDLSNTEAFF.